This record concerns one TCR beta chain sequence. The entry originates in a study of cytomegalovirus exposure and HLA in healthy donors. The overall study: The roughly 670 first-cohort repertoires shared a platform with the roughly 120 validation repertoires, as reported in a later analysis.

Profiling relied on immunoSEQ multiplex PCR, and the TCRdb table lists in-frame clones only, not all of them. The table shows about 250,000 clones, with roughly 84% occurring only once. The germline CDR1 and CDR2 sequences are SGHRS and YFSETQ. The ends lost 3 bases at V and 5 bases at J; junction bases unmatched: 5. CDR3 length equals 14 residues. This clonotype originated in a young man in good health and CMV-seropositive. The chain links TRBV5-1 to TRBJ1-2, with TRBD1 matching over 9 bases. Sequenced sample: PBMCs. DNA of the CDR3: TGCGCCAGCAGCTCTACCGGGACAGGGTATGGCTACACCTTC. This encodes CASSSTGTGYGYTF.